One and the same sample provided the 25 T cell receptor beta chains below, sequenced in a study of Ad26.COV2.S vaccination and SARS-CoV-2 variants. This sample's treatment: around 19 received Ad26.COV2.S at low or high dose, single or two shots; a few received placebo; per-sample allocation not given. Samples analyzed were those drawn on day 63 after the first vaccine or placebo injection. Libraries were prepared by immunoSEQ multiplex PCR; TCRdb keeps only in-frame clonotypes and omits some of them. The table records fewer than 800,000 clones, roughly 90% of them present only once. The specimen was peripheral blood, collected in a trial of Ad26.COV2.S vaccine versus placebo. Source of these receptors: a person between 18 and 60 years old who received the Ad26.COV2.S COVID-19 vaccine or a placebo.

The chain employs TRBV7-9 and TRBJ2-7; a weak D match, TRBD2 (5 bases). The V end lost 1 base, the J end lost 3 bases, and 10 bases lay between the germline ends. This CDR3 contains 14 residues. Germline-derived CDR1 and CDR2 are SEHNR and FQNEAQ (reference sequence). The CDR3 bases are TGTGCCAGCAGCTTAGTATCTAGCATCTACGAGCAGTACTTC. The encoded protein is CASSLVSSIYEQYF.

V and J are TRBV7-9 and TRBJ2-1; possibly TRBD2 for D (5 bases). The CDR3 extends over 16 amino acids. V shed 3 bases and J shed 4 bases, with 16 bases lying between them. The germline CDR1 and CDR2 sequences are SEHNR and FQNEAQ (reference sequence). CDR3 DNA: TGTGCCAGCAGCTTTGCGGTCGGGGTGGGGTACAATGAGCAGTTCTTC. Its translation: CASSFAVGVGYNEQFF.

The chain employs TRBV30 and TRBJ1-4; D might be TRBD1 (6 bases). CDR3 length: 16 amino acids. CDR1 and CDR2 from the germline V gene are GTSNPN and SVGIG (reference sequence). V lost 2 bases and J 0 bases, leaving 13 bases between the germline ends. The CDR3 DNA is TGTGCCTGGAGTCGCCCGACAGGTTCAACTAATGAAAAACTGTTTTTT. Amino acid sequence: CAWSRPTGSTNEKLFF. Together with reference TRBV30 and TRBJ1-4, the CDR3 gives the full variable domain: SQTIHQWPATLVQPVGSPLSLECTVEGTSNPNLYWYRQAAGRGLQLLFYSVGIGQISSEVPQNLSASRPQDRQFILSSKKLLLSDSGFYLCAWSRPTGSTNEKLFFGSGTQLSVL.

CDR3 residues: CASSVVLNYGYTF. The CDR3 region has the DNA TGTGCCAGCAGCGTAGTGCTGAACTATGGCTACACCTTC. V and J are TRBV9 and TRBJ1-2; no definite D call. The CDR3 spans 13 residues. CDR1 and CDR2 from the germline V gene are SGDLS and YYNGEE. Trimming took off 0 bases at V and 2 bases at J, with 5 bases between the two ends.

V gene TRBV5-1 combines with J gene TRBJ2-5; 8 nucleotides agree with TRBD2. CDR1 and CDR2 from the germline V gene are SGHRS and YFSETQ. Trimming took 0 bases from V and 7 from J; bases not matched to a gene: 11. This CDR3 has 16 amino acids. The CDR3 loop is CASSLVPPGLGGTQYF. DNA for the CDR3: TGCGCCAGCAGCTTGGTGCCGCCGGGACTAGGTGGGACCCAGTACTTC. The full variable domain, in which reference TRBV5-1 and TRBJ2-5 provide the parts outside the CDR3, is KAGVTQTPRYLIKTRGQQVTLSCSPISGHRSVSWYQQTPGQGLQFLFEYFSETQRNKGNFPGRFSGRQFSNSRSEMNVSTLELGDSALYLCASSLVPPGLGGTQYFGPGTRLLVL.

This chain uses TRBV11-3 with TRBJ2-1; 8 nucleotides align to TRBD2. CDR1 is SGHNT, CDR2 YENEEA, per germline. V lost 4 bases and J lost 7; bases outside the gene matches: 9. CDR3 size: 15 residues. CDR3 region: CASSSGLAGGNEQFF. The CDR3 DNA reads as TGTGCCAGCAGCTCTGGACTAGCTGGGGGGAATGAGCAGTTCTTC.

V gene TRBV2 combines with J gene TRBJ1-5; maybe TRBD1 (6 bases). V was pared by 8 bases and J by 0 bases, with 11 bases between. Germline loops: CDR1 SNHLY, CDR2 FYNNEI. The CDR3 loop spans 14 amino acids. The CDR3 here is CASLDSHSNQPQHF. DNA for the CDR3: TGTGCCAGCCTGGACAGCCATAGCAATCAGCCCCAGCATTTT.

This clone was seen only once. The rearrangement joins TRBV5-1 to TRBJ2-6; 8 bases line up with TRBD1. V lost 4 bases, J lost 2 bases, and 2 bases stayed unmatched. The length of the CDR3 is 15 residues. In germline, CDR1 is SGHRS, CDR2 YFSETQ. The CDR3 sequence is CASSQQGAGANVLTF. In nucleotides, the CDR3 is TGCGCCAGCAGCCAACAGGGGGCTGGGGCCAACGTCCTGACTTTC.

V and J are TRBV7-8 and TRBJ2-7; TRBD2 agrees at 8 bases. The CDR3 contains 14 residues. Looked up from germline, CDR1 is SGHVS and CDR2 is FQNEAQ. V was pared by 6 bases and J by 3 bases, with 7 bases of the junction left unmatched. CDR3 sequence (DNA): TGTGCCAGCAGACCCGGGACTAGGGGCTACGAGCAGTACTTC. Amino acid sequence: CASRPGTRGYEQYF.

The rearrangement links TRBV18 to TRBJ1-6; no reliable D call. V was clipped by 3 bases and J by 0 bases, with 6 bases between them. This CDR3 has 15 amino acids. The germline V gene encodes CDR1 KGHSH and CDR2 LQKENI. This chain's CDR3 is CASSPDSSYNSPLHF. The CDR3 region has the DNA TGTGCCAGCTCACCCGATAGCTCCTATAATTCACCCCTCCACTTT.

The chain recombines TRBV6-7 with TRBJ2-6; TRBD2 might be the D (5 bases). TRBV6-7 qualifies as an ORF whose function is uncertain. The CDR3 length is 18 residues. Trimming shortened V by 5 bases and J by 0 bases, and 17 bases separated the two germline ends. CDR3 bases: TGTGCCAGCAGTCTACGCCCAAGGAGGTACTCTGGGGCCAACGTCCTGACTTTC. Amino acid sequence: CASSLRPRRYSGANVLTF.

This chain connects TRBV5-8 to TRBJ2-7; unclear D gene. This CDR3 is built from 12 residues. CDR1 and CDR2 (germline): SGHTS, YDEGEE. The V and J ends lost 7 bases and 0 bases respectively, with 8 bases between them. The CDR3 sequence: CASGQSSYEQYF. The CDR3 DNA follows: TGTGCCAGCGGGCAGAGCTCCTACGAGCAGTACTTC.

V usage is TRBV5-6 and J usage is TRBJ1-6; maybe TRBD1 (6 bases). Germline V gene data show CDR1 as SGHDT and CDR2 as YYEEEE. V lost 4 bases and J 0 bases, leaving 14 bases between the germline ends. The length of the CDR3 is 17 residues. The CDR3 region is CASSTGQRSSYNSPLHF. In nucleotides, the CDR3 is TGTGCCAGCAGCACTGGACAGAGGAGCTCCTATAATTCACCCCTCCACTTT. Full variable domain (remainder filled in from reference TRBV5-6 and TRBJ1-6): DAGVTQSPTHLIKTRGQQVTLRCSPKSGHDTVSWYQQALGQGPQFIFQYYEEEERQRGNFPDRFSGHQFPNYSSELNVNALLLGDSALYLCASSTGQRSSYNSPLHFGNGTRLTVT.

This rearrangement joins TRBV7-2 to TRBJ2-5; D is unclear. Deletions cut 1 base from V and 0 bases from J, with 12 bases between. Looked up from germline, CDR1 is SGHTA and CDR2 is FQGNSA. The CDR3 has 16 amino acids. CDR3 loop: CASSLGLGQYQETQYF. The CDR3 DNA is TGTGCCAGCAGCTTAGGACTTGGGCAGTACCAAGAGACCCAGTACTTC.

The chain couples TRBV6-5 to TRBJ2-1; D remains ambiguous. This CDR3 comprises 13 residues. CDR1 and CDR2 from the germline V gene are MNHEY and SVGAGI. Trimming took 7 bases from V and 0 from J, leaving 7 bases between them. The CDR3 sequence is CASTRPSYNEQFF. CDR3 DNA: TGTGCCAGCACCCGGCCCTCCTACAATGAGCAGTTCTTC.

The chain couples TRBV30 to TRBJ2-7, with D possibly TRBD2 on 5 matching bases. CDR1 is GTSNPN and CDR2 is SVGIG in the germline V gene (reference sequence). This CDR3 region has 13 residues. Between the trimmed V and J ends, which lost 0 bases and 9 bases, there was a span of 15 bases. The CDR3 region is CAWSVKGAVGQYF. The CDR3, as DNA: TGTGCCTGGAGTGTAAAGGGAGCAGTCGGGCAGTACTTC. Together with reference TRBV30 and TRBJ2-7, the CDR3 gives the full variable domain: SQTIHQWPATLVQPVGSPLSLECTVEGTSNPNLYWYRQAAGRGLQLLFYSVGIGQISSEVPQNLSASRPQDRQFILSSKKLLLSDSGFYLCAWSVKGAVGQYFGPGTRLTVT.

The chain recombines TRBV6-4 with TRBJ1-5; no clear D gene. Trimming took off 4 bases at V and 1 base at J, with 5 bases between the two ends. Germline-derived CDR1 and CDR2 are MRHNA and SNTAGT. The CDR3 totals 13 residues. This chain's CDR3 is CASSVESNQPQHF. The CDR3 bases are TGTGCCAGCAGTGTCGAAAGCAATCAGCCCCAGCATTTT.

The CDR3 DNA is TGTGCCAGCAGTGAAACTGGGGCTTTCTTT. Translating it yields CASSETGAFF. J is TRBJ1-1 and V is TRBV2, with D hard to call. The CDR3 runs to 10 residues. CDR1 and CDR2 (germline): SNHLY, FYNNEI. V gave up 2 bases and J gave up 11 bases, with 6 bases separating them.

There are a few counts of this clone. The junction differs from germline at one of its ends, possibly a read error. The rearrangement links TRBV7-7 to TRBJ2-3; D is unclear. The CDR3 extends over 15 amino acids. CDR1 is SSHAT and CDR2 is FNYEAQ in the germline V gene (reference sequence). This chain's CDR3 is CASSLGSLSTDTQYF. CDR3 nucleotides: TGTGCTAGCAGCTTAGGCTCGCTGAGCACAGATACGCAGTATTTT.

This chain joins TRBV7-9 and TRBJ1-1; maybe TRBD1 (5 bases). The germline V and J ends were trimmed by 3 bases and 4 bases, with 15 bases remaining between them. CDR1 SEHNR and CDR2 FQNEAQ come from the germline V gene (reference sequence). The CDR3 has 15 residues. CDR3 in amino acids: CASSLTGGRLTEAFF. The DNA of the CDR3 is TGTGCCAGCAGCTTGACGGGGGGACGGCTCACTGAAGCTTTCTTT.

This chain links TRBV3-1 (or the pseudogene TRBV3-2) with TRBJ1-1, with 7 bases lining up with TRBD1. The ends lost 2 bases at V and 4 bases at J; junction bases unmatched: 10. In germline, CDR1 is LGHDT, CDR2 YNNKEL (reference sequence). This CDR3 has 16 residues. The CDR3 loop reads CASSQMGGRGVTEAFF. The CDR3 nucleotides are TGTGCCAGCAGCCAAATGGGGGGCAGGGGGGTCACTGAAGCTTTCTTT.

The V and J genes are TRBV10-3 and TRBJ1-5, with TRBD1 identical over 7 bases. CDR3 size: 13 residues. The germline gives CDR1 ENHRY, CDR2 SYGVKD. Trimming at V came to 10 bases and at J to 1 base, leaving 4 bases not matched to a gene. The CDR3 spells CATRGQSNQPQHF. CDR3 DNA sequence: TGTGCCACCAGGGGACAGAGCAATCAGCCCCAGCATTTT.

V gene TRBV27 combines with J gene TRBJ2-5, with D possibly being TRBD2 (6 bases). V was clipped by 6 bases and J by 4 bases, with 12 bases between them. The CDR3 contains 13 residues. Germline-derived CDR1 and CDR2 are MNHEY and SMNVEV (reference sequence). CDR3 sequence: CASSTGVGETQYF. The CDR3 DNA sequence: TGTGCCAGCAGCACGGGGGTGGGAGAGACCCAGTACTTC.

J is TRBJ2-5 and V is TRBV5-1; TRBD1 matches at 9 bases. The V segment lost 2 bases and the J segment 5 bases; nucleotides outside the gene matches: 4. CDR1 and CDR2 (germline): SGHRS, YFSETQ. The CDR3 is 14 residues long. CDR3 DNA sequence: TGCGCCAGCAGCTTTGGACAGGGGAGGGAGACCCAGTACTTC. This gives the protein CASSFGQGRETQYF.

The chain carries TRBV7-2 and TRBJ1-6; D may be TRBD1 (6 bases). CDR1 SGHTA and CDR2 FQGNSA come from the germline V gene. V gave up 2 bases and J gave up 4 bases, with 12 bases separating them. CDR3 length: 16 residues. The CDR3 is CASSLRAGEYNSPLHF. Written as DNA, the CDR3 is TGTGCCAGCAGCTTAAGAGCAGGGGAGTATAATTCACCCCTCCACTTT.